The rows below give T cell receptor beta chains drawn from one sample of a study of beta chain features in type 1 diabetes. Libraries were prepared by immunoSEQ multiplex PCR; TCRdb keeps only in-frame clonotypes and omits some of them. The sample includes about 390,000 clones, 9.6% of them seen just once. Source material: central memory CD4+ T cells from blood. Every receptor here comes from a man younger than 45 with type 1 diabetes. Each CDR3 is given with its conserved first and last residue. Fields, in order: J gene, V gene, clone size, D gene, CDR3 protein, CDR3 DNA. A D gene is named only where the DNA matches it firmly. Only part of the rows carry a size: once, few, many, or a class if the clone is expanded.

TRBJ2-1,TRBV7-9,few,TRBD1,CASSRLGGSEQFF,TGTGCCAGCAGCCGTCTAGGGGGCAGCGAGCAGTTCTTC
TRBJ2-3,TRBV7-3,.,.,CASSLTRGDTQYF,TGTGCCAGCAGCTTAACGAGGGGAGATACGCAGTATTTT
TRBJ2-5,TRBV25-1,.,.,CASSWTAQETQYF,TGTGCCAGCAGCTGGACAGCCCAAGAGACCCAGTACTTC
TRBJ2-7,TRBV19,.,.,CASSIMQGSYEQYF,TGTGCCAGTAGTATTATGCAGGGATCCTACGAGCAGTACTTC
TRBJ1-5,TRBV19,many,.,CASSPTGSNQPQHF,TGTGCCAGTAGTCCAACCGGGAGCAATCAGCCCCAGCATTTT
TRBJ2-7,TRBV7-9,few,.,CASSLAGISYEQYF,TGTGCCAGCAGCTTAGCCGGGATATCCTACGAGCAGTACTTC
TRBJ2-5,TRBV5-1,few,.,CASSQGIPSETQYF,TGCGCCAGCAGCCAGGGCATTCCTTCCGAGACCCAGTACTTC
TRBJ2-1,TRBV28,.,.,CASSWAGRYNEQFF,TGTGCCAGCAGTTGGGCAGGTCGCTACAATGAGCAGTTCTTC
TRBJ2-1,TRBV5-4,.,TRBD2,CASSPGRGGNEQFF,TGTGCCAGCAGCCCAGGGAGGGGAGGGAATGAGCAGTTCTTC
TRBJ2-5,TRBV27,.,.,CASSLIPVLGPAGQTQYF,TGTGCCAGCAGTTTAATTCCGGTGTTGGGTCCTGCTGGGCAGACCCAGTACTTC
TRBJ1-2,TRBV6-1,.,TRBD1,CASSLGQRSYGYTF,TGTGCCAGCAGTTTGGGACAGCGCAGCTATGGCTACACCTTC
TRBJ2-7,TRBV9,.,.,CASSVAPVAPLRYF,TGTGCCAGCAGCGTAGCTCCAGTGGCACCCCTTAGATACTTC
TRBJ2-3,TRBV11-3,.,TRBD2,CASSSSGRSDTQYF,TGTGCCAGCAGCTCTAGCGGGAGATCGGATACGCAGTATTTT
TRBJ2-5,TRBV15,few,.,CATSGGLQETQYF,TGTGCCACCAGCGGCGGGCTTCAAGAGACCCAGTACTTC
TRBJ2-1,TRBV19,.,TRBD2,CASSRGTSGRGSYNEQFF,TGTGCCAGTAGCCGGGGGACTAGCGGGAGGGGATCCTACAATGAGCAGTTCTTC
TRBJ2-7,TRBV15,.,TRBD2,CATSRGLGLDTYEQYF,TGTGCCACCAGCAGAGGTCTGGGACTAGACACCTACGAGCAGTACTTC
TRBJ2-1,TRBV21-1,.,.,CASSNAVSSYNEQFF,TGTGCCAGCAGCAATGCCGTTAGCTCCTACAATGAGCAGTTCTTC
TRBJ2-5,TRBV5-8,few,TRBD1,CASSLGGDRGETQYF,TGTGCCAGCAGCTTAGGCGGGGACAGGGGTGAGACCCAGTACTTC
TRBJ1-2,TRBV6-6,few,.,CASRSFNYGYTF,TGTGCCAGCAGGAGTTTTAACTATGGCTACACCTTC
TRBJ2-2,TRBV4-3,.,TRBD2,CASSQEPSGANTGELFF,TGCGCCAGCAGCCAAGAGCCTAGCGGGGCGAACACCGGGGAGCTGTTTTTT
TRBJ1-2,TRBV28,few,.,CATRLDSPNYGYTF,TGTGCCACCAGACTGGACAGCCCTAACTATGGCTACACCTTC
TRBJ2-2,TRBV2,once,.,CASNRILSTGELFF,TGTGCCAGCAATCGGATCCTATCCACCGGGGAGCTGTTTTTT
TRBJ2-3,TRBV14,.,.,CASSQVFQTDTQYF,TGTGCCAGCAGCCAAGTTTTCCAAACAGATACGCAGTATTTT
TRBJ1-1,TRBV18,few,.,CASSSEMNTEAFF,TGTGCCTCGTCGTCAGAGATGAACACTGAAGCTTTCTTT
TRBJ2-2,TRBV6-5,few,TRBD2,CASRDPRAGGGELFF,TGTGCCAGCAGGGACCCGAGGGCGGGAGGCGGGGAGCTGTTTTTT
TRBJ2-7,TRBV30,.,.,CAWTPAGAYEQYF,TGTGCCTGGACCCCTGCCGGAGCCTACGAGCAGTACTTC